The following is a TCR beta chain sequence with its context. As originally analysed: How many nucleated cells were present was estimated from reference gene primer amplification. TCRdb's table, derived via immunoSEQ multiplex PCR, lists solely in-frame clones and lacks some. That table supplies the V and J calls and clone size; D and trimming were determined from the DNA. Among around 250,000 clones listed, about 89% were seen once. There are 13 residues in the CDR3. Trimming removed 3 bases at V and 5 bases at J, with 8 bases between. Germline loops: CDR1 LNHDA, CDR2 SQIVND (reference sequence). This sample was included in a study of blood T cell repertoires in COVID-19. The overall study: COVID-19 samples collected from the United States, Italy and Spain covered acute and convalescent phases. In each case, the material was cDNA or gDNA derived from T cells, B-cell-depleted T cells, or PBMCs.

The sequenced sample was peripheral blood. The origin of this receptor is an older woman who had recovered from COVID-19. The genes are TRBV19 and TRBJ2-1, with D possibly being TRBD2 (5 bases). The chain's CDR3 is CASSILGDNEQFF. CDR3 sequence (DNA): TGTGCCAGTAGTATTCTCGGGGACAATGAGCAGTTCTTC.